The clone carrying this TCR beta chain has at least ten counts. This specimen comes from a study of T cells in Graves' hyperthyroidism and ophthalmopathy. With 0 bases removed from V and 4 bases from J, the gap between germline ends came to 16 bases. The CDR3 has 16 residues. The germline V gene has CDR1 MNHNY and CDR2 SVGAGI (reference sequence). Regions amplified from RNA transcripts were the TCR beta CDR3 regions. The TCR CDR3 was amplified in a first-round RT-PCR using the HTBI primer set. MiXCR was run by TCRdb on the multiplex PCR reads, yielding one entry per CDR3 protein. The sample records about 380,000 distinct CDR3 sequences, roughly 13% being singletons.

The chain recombines TRBV6-6 with TRBJ2-7; tentatively, D is TRBD1 (7 bases). This sequence originates from a woman aged 60 to 75 with Graves' hyperthyroidism. Sequences were obtained from blood. CDR3 bases: TGTGCCAGCAGTTACTCTTCGTGGGCAGGGGGGTACGAGCAGTACTTC. This translates into CASSYSSWAGGYEQYF.